This TCR beta chain was obtained from a study of blood T cell repertoires in COVID-19. Study summary: Material from acute and convalescent COVID-19 was sourced from the United States, Italy and Spain.

Repertoires were generated with immunoSEQ multiplex PCR, while TCRdb's copy carries only in-frame clones and drops some. The sample lists roughly 28,000 clones; around 90% were seen once. The CDR3 extends over 12 amino acids. V was cut by 2 bases and J by 8 bases, with 9 bases left in between. CDR1 and CDR2 from the germline V gene are MRHNA and SNTAGT. This TCR was recovered from a woman between 45 and 60 years old with active COVID-19. Sequenced: peripheral blood. V gene TRBV6-4 combines with J gene TRBJ1-1, with D uncertain. CDR3 coding DNA: TGTGCCAGCAGTGACAACGGCGGGGAAGCTTTCTTT. It encodes CASSDNGGEAFF.